The present T cell receptor (beta chain) was sequenced within a study of kidney transplant recipient with SARS-CoV-2 infection. TCRdb analysed the reads with MiXCR anew, one entry per CDR3 protein. There are fewer than 250,000 distinct CDR3 sequences in the sample; under 35% occur only once, and nearly 7.5% lies in the top ten. This clonotype was picked up many times. CDR1 and CDR2 (germline): MNHEY, SVGAGI. CDR3 size: 14 residues. V was trimmed by 5 bases and J by 6 bases, leaving 17 bases between them. The source was a blood sample, collected at baseline and on day 111 from a kidney transplant recipient. The sequence came from a young adult male patient who had COVID-19 and was a kidney transplant recipient. T cells may partly derive from the graft donor. This chain links TRBV6-5 with TRBJ2-7; either TRBD1 or TRBD2 may fit D (5 bases each). The CDR3 reads CASSGRDDGSEQYF. CDR3 nucleotide sequence: TGTGCCAGCAGTGGCCGGGACGACGGATCCGAGCAGTACTTC.